This entry is about one T cell receptor (beta chain). No cognate antigen has been identified for it. A much larger clone lies one base from this, so it may be a read error. This specimen comes from a study of T cell repertoires in cytomegalovirus infection (dated by TCRdb to between 2019 and 2020). About the investigation overall: Donor HLA type was relevant to the analysis, as public TCR beta signatures indicated carriage of CMV infection together with the matching HLA type. Summary of the overall study and its limitations: In the ex vivo response, HLA-C-restricted CMV-specific TCR beta clonotypes were dominant, and in two of eight donors the single most frequent clonotype came from this HLA-C-restricted group. Cumulative frequency of public TCR beta family members discriminated carriers of CMV infection plus the relevant HLA type in this cohort and an independent approximately 360-donor cohort.

The sequencer listed for this sample is Illumina HiSeq 1500. The public reads were run again by TCRdb, first through fastp at Q25 and then through MiXCR, and only productive beta chains were kept. For every CDR3 protein sequence, its rows merge into one entry that carries the most common genes and DNA. A total of about 320,000 distinct CDR3 sequences appear in this sample, around a tenth of them only once. Clones ranked in the top ten supply 3.5% to 4.5% of the sample. Sequenced sample: PBMCs. This sequence originates from a human donor in good health (CMV status not recorded). Some clones in this sample may be carry-over from other donors' samples.

Read as DNA, the sequence is TGTGCCAGCAGTCGACTAGCGGTAATCAATGAGCAGTACTTC. It is translated as CASSRLAVINEQYF. The chain employs TRBV12-3 or TRBV12-4 and TRBJ2-1, with 9 bases in between that match TRBD2. The J call may be mistaken, given a closer DNA end match to TRBJ2-7. From cysteine to phenylalanine, the CDR3 is 14 amino acids long. The read is trimmed to its CDR3 DNA, 42 bases read in frame from base 1.